These 8 T cell receptor beta chains share one sample of origin, sequenced in a study of CD8+ T cells in alopecia areata. Once RNA had been extracted, it was reverse transcribed into cDNA to act as the sequencing template. Method: immunoSEQ multiplex PCR; TCRdb's copy keeps in-frame clones and lacks some. The table lists 150,000 to 200,000 clones, about 54% of them singletons. Sequencing was done on a sample of CD4+ T cells sorted from blood. All receptors come from a human donor in good health.

This clone appeared a few times. The chain recombines TRBV29-1 with TRBJ1-2; D call uncertain. V gave up 3 bases and J gave up 7 bases, with 15 bases separating them. This CDR3 spans 13 amino acids. CDR1 and CDR2 from the germline V gene are SQVTM and ANQGSEA. CDR3 protein: CSVEAGWKPGYTF. The CDR3, as DNA: TGCAGCGTTGAGGCAGGTTGGAAGCCTGGCTACACCTTC.

A single count supports this clone. The chain uses TRBV30 and TRBJ2-1, with 10 bases that match TRBD2. The germline CDR1 and CDR2 sequences are GTSNPN and SVGIG (reference sequence). CDR3 length equals 17 residues. The J segment lost 0 bases and the V segment lost 4 bases, leaving 9 bases of the junction unmatched. This CDR3 is CAWISSGGLSSYNEQFF. The CDR3 DNA reads TGTGCCTGGATATCTAGCGGGGGCTTAAGCTCCTACAATGAGCAGTTCTTC.

V usage is TRBV4-1 and J usage is TRBJ2-5, with 8 bases fitting TRBD2. With 1 base clipped from V and 3 bases from J, the junction kept 7 bases outside the gene matches. There are 16 residues in the CDR3. Germline V gene sequence: CDR1 MGHRA, CDR2 YSYEKL. The CDR3 nucleotides read TGCGCCAGCAGCCAAGGGTACGGGACTAGAAAAGAGACCCAGTACTTC. It is translated as CASSQGYGTRKETQYF.

This clone was observed a few times. The V gene is TRBV29-1, the J gene TRBJ1-2; D not resolved. In germline, CDR1 is SQVTM, CDR2 ANQGSEA. The germline V and J ends were trimmed by 5 bases and 8 bases, with 15 bases remaining between them. The CDR3 covers 12 residues. The CDR3 DNA reads TGCAGCGTTAAGCTAGTAACGTTAGGCTACACCTTC. Encoded protein: CSVKLVTLGYTF.

The CDR3 sequence: CAWSDQGGGNIQYF. Written as DNA, the CDR3 is TGTGCCTGGAGTGACCAGGGTGGGGGAAACATTCAGTACTTC. The rearrangement uses TRBV30 and TRBJ2-4; D tentatively reads TRBD1 or TRBD2 (5 bases each). Between the trimmed V and J ends, which lost 1 base and 6 bases, there was a span of 13 bases. CDR3 length equals 14 residues. CDR1 and CDR2 from the germline V gene are GTSNPN and SVGIG (reference sequence).

The rearrangement links TRBV7-9 to TRBJ2-5; 7 positions agree with TRBD1. The V and J ends lost 5 bases and 5 bases, in that order; junction bases with no gene match: 5. The CDR3 is 13 residues long. Germline assignment: CDR1 SEHNR and CDR2 FQNEAQ (reference sequence). The DNA for the CDR3 is TGTGCCAGCAGCACAGGGACAGCTGAGACCCAGTACTTC. It encodes CASSTGTAETQYF.

This chain uses TRBV7-9 with TRBJ2-2; D may be TRBD1 (6 bases). Germline loops: CDR1 SEHNR, CDR2 FQNEAQ (reference sequence). This CDR3 is built from 14 residues. The germline V and J ends were trimmed by 5 bases and 5 bases, with 12 bases remaining between them. The DNA of the CDR3 is TGTGCCAGCAGCATAGACAGGAAAACCGGGGAGCTGTTTTTT. It encodes CASSIDRKTGELFF.

The genes are TRBV30 and TRBJ1-5; D gene ambiguous. The V end lost 2 bases, the J end lost 7 bases, and 12 bases lay between the germline ends. Per germline, CDR1 GTSNPN and CDR2 SVGIG (reference sequence). CDR3 length equals 13 residues. The CDR3 DNA follows: TGTGCCTGGAGTCGACCGAATGGCCAGCCCCAGCATTTT. Protein sequence: CAWSRPNGQPQHF.